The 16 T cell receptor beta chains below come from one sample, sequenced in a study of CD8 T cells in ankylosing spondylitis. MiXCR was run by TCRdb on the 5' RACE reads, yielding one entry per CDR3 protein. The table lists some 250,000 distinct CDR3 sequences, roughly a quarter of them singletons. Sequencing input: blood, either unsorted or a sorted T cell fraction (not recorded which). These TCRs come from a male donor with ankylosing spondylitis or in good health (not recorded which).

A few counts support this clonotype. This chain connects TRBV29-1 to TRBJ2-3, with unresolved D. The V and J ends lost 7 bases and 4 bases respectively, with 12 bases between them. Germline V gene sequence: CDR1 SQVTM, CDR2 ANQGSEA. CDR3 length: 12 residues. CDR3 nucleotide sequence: TGCAGCGCTCACCGAGGCCCAGATACGCAGTATTTT. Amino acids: CSAHRGPDTQYF.

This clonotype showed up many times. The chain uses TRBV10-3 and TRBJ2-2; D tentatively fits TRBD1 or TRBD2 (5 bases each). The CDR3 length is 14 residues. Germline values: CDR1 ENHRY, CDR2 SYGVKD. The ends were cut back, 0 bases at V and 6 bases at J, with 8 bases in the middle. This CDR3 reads CAISESGGPGELFF. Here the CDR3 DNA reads TGTGCCATCAGTGAGTCTGGGGGACCCGGGGAGCTGTTTTTT.

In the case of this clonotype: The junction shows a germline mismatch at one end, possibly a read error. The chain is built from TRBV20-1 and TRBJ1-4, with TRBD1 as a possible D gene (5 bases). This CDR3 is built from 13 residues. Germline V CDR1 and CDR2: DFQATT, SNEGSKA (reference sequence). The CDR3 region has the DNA TGCAGTGCTCCCTCGGGGACTAATGAAAGACTGTTTTTT. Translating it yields CSAPSGTNERLFF.

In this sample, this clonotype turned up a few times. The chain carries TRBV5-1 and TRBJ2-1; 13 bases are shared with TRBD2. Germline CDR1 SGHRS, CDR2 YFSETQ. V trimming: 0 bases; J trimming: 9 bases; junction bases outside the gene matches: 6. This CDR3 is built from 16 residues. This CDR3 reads CASSLARTSGGSEQFF. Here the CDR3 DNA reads TGCGCCAGCAGCTTGGCAAGGACTAGCGGGGGCTCTGAGCAGTTCTTC.

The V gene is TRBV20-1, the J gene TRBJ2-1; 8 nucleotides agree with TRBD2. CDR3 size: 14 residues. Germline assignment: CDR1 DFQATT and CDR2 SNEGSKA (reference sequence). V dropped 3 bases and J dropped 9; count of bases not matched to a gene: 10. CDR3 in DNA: TGCAGTGCTAGGGCCCCGGGACTAGGCAGTGAGCAGTTCTTC. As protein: CSARAPGLGSEQFF.

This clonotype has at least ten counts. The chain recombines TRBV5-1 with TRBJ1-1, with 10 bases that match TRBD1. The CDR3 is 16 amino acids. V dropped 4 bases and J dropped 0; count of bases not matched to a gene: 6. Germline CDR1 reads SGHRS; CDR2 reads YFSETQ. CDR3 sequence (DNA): TGCGCCAGCAGCAGTGACAGGGGGCCGATGAACACTGAAGCTTTCTTT. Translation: CASSSDRGPMNTEAFF.

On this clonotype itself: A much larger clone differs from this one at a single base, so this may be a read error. The CDR3 DNA reads as TGTGACAGCAGCTTAGTTCGCGGGTCCGGGGAGCTGTTTTTT. It translates to CDSSLVRGSGELFF. The genes are TRBV7-2 and TRBJ2-2, with D possibly matching TRBD2 (5 bases). This CDR3 spans 14 amino acids. Per the germline V gene, CDR1 is SGHTA and CDR2 is FQGNSA.

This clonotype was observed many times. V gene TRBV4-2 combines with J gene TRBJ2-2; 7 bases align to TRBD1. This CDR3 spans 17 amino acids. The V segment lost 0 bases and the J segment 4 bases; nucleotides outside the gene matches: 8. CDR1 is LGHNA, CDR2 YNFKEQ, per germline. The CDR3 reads CASSQDPHRGSTGELFF. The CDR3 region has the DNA TGTGCCAGCAGCCAAGACCCCCACAGGGGATCCACCGGGGAGCTGTTTTTT.

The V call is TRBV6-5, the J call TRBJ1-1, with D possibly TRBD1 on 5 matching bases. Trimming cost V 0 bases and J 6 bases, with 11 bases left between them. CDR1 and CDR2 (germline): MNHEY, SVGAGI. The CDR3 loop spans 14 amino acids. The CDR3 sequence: CASSYSWVGAEAFF. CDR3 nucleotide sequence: TGTGCCAGCAGTTACTCGTGGGTGGGGGCTGAAGCTTTCTTT.

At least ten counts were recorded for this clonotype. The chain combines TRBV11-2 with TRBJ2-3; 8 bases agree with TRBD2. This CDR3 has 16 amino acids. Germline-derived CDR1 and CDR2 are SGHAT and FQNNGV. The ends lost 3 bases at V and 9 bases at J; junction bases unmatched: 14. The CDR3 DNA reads TGTGCCAGCAGCTTTGTTTCGGGGGGGCCTAGGGAGACGCAGTATTTT. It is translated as CASSFVSGGPRETQYF.

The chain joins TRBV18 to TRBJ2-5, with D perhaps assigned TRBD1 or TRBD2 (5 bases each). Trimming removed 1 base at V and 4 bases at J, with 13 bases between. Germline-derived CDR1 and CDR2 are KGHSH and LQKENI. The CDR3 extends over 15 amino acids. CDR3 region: CASSPLGQEGETQYF. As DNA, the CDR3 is TGTGCCAGCTCACCACTAGGACAAGAGGGAGAGACCCAGTACTTC.

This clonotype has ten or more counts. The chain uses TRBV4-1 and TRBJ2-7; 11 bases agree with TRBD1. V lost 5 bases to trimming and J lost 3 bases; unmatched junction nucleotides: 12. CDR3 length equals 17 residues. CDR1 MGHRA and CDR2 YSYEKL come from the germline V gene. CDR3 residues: CASSSYPAGTGGYEQYF. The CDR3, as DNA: TGCGCCAGCAGCTCGTACCCCGCCGGGACAGGGGGCTACGAGCAGTACTTC.

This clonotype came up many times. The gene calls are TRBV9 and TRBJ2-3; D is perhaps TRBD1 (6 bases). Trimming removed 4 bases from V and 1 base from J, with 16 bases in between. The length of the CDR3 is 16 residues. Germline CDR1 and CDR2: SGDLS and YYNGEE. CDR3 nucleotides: TGTGCCAGCAGCCCACGTAGTGCAGGGGGCACAGATACGCAGTATTTT. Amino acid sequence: CASSPRSAGGTDTQYF.

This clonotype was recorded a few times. CDR3 protein: CASSNPTGTRTYEQYF. The CDR3 DNA follows: TGTGCCAGCAGCAATCCGACCGGGACTAGGACCTACGAGCAGTACTTC. V usage is TRBV14 and J usage is TRBJ2-7, with 8 bases aligning to TRBD2. With V trimmed by 5 bases and J by 2 bases, 11 bases remained unmatched. Germline V CDR1 and CDR2: SGHDN, FVKESK. This CDR3 contains 16 residues. The whole variable domain, remainder taken from reference TRBV14 and TRBJ2-7, is EAGVTQFPSHSVIEKGQTVTLRCDPISGHDNLYWYRRVMGKEIKFLLHFVKESKQDESGMPNNRFLAERTGGTYSTLKVQPAELEDSGVYFCASSNPTGTRTYEQYFGPGTRLTVT.

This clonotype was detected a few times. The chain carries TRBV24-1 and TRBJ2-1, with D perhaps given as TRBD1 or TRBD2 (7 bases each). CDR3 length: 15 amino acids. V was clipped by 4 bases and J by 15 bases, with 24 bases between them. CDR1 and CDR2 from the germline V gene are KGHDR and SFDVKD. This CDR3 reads CATSDPARGGFRSFF. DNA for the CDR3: TGTGCCACCAGTGACCCGGCCAGGGGGGGATTTCGTTCGTTCTTC.

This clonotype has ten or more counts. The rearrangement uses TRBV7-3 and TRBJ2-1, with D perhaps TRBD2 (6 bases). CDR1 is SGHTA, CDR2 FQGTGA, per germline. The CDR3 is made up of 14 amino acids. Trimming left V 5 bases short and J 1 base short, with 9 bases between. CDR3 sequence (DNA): TGTGCCAGCAGCCCCGGAGGGTCCTACAATGAGCAGTTCTTC. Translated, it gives CASSPGGSYNEQFF.